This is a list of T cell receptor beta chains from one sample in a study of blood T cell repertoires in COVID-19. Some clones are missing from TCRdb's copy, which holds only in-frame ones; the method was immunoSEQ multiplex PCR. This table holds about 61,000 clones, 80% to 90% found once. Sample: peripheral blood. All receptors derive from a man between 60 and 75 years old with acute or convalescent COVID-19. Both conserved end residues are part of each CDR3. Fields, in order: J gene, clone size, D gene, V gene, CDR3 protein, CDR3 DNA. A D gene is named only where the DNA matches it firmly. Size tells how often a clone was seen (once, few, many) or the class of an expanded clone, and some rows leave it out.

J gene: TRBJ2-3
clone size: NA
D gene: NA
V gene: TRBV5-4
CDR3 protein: CASSLGTSTDTQYF
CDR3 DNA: TGTGCCAGCAGCCTGGGGACTTCCACAGATACGCAGTATTTT

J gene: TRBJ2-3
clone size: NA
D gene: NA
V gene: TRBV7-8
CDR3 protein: CASSPDQVTDTQYF
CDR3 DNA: TGTGCCAGCAGCCCAGACCAGGTCACAGATACGCAGTATTTT

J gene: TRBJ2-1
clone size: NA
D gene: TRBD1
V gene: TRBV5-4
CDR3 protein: CASSLYRGRDYNEQFF
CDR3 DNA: TGTGCCAGCAGCTTGTACAGGGGGCGAGACTACAATGAGCAGTTCTTC

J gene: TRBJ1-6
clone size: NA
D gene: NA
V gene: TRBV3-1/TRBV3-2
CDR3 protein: CASSQSSNSPLHF
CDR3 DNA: TGTGCCAGCAGCCAAAGCTCTAATTCACCCCTCCACTTT

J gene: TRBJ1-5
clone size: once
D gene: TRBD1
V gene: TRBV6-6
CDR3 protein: CASSGKTPPRDRVSNQPQHF
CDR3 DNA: TGTGCCAGCAGCGGAAAAACCCCCCCCCGGGACAGAGTTAGCAATCAGCCCCAGCATTTT

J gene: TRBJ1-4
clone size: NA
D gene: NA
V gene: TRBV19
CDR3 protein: CATSEGGQINEKLFF
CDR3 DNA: TGTGCCACCTCGGAGGGGGGGCAAATTAATGAAAAACTGTTTTTT

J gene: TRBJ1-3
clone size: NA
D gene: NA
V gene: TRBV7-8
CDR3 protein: CASSRLGGDSGNTIYF
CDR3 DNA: TGTGCCAGCAGCCGGCTCGGCGGTGACTCTGGAAACACCATATATTTT

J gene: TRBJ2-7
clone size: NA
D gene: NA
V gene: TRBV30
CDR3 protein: CAWSVELAYRGYEQYF
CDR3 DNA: TGTGCCTGGAGTGTCGAGTTGGCCTATCGAGGGTACGAGCAGTACTTC

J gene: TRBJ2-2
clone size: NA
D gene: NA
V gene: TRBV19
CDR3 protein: CASSIGQPAISNTGELFF
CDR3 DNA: TGTGCCAGTAGTATAGGTCAACCAGCGATTTCGAACACCGGGGAGCTGTTTTTT

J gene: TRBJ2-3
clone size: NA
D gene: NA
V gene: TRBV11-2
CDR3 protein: CASSSLAETDTQYF
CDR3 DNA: TGTGCCAGCAGCTCCTTGGCGGAAACAGATACGCAGTATTTT

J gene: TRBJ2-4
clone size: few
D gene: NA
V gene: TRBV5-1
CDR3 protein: CASSPSGGYIQYF
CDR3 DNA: TGCGCCAGCAGTCCCAGCGGCGGGTACATTCAGTACTTC

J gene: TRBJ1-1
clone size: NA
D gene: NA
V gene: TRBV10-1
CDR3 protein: CASRDRGSTEAFF
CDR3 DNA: TGCGCCAGCAGGGACCGGGGGAGCACTGAAGCTTTCTTT

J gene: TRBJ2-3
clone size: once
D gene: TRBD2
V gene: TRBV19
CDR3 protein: CASSIDPPGLANTDTQYF
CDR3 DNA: TGTGCCAGTAGTATAGACCCCCCCGGACTAGCGAATACAGATACGCAGTATTTT

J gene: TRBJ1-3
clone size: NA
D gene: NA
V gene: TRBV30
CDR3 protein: CAWSVGTRGSGNTIYF
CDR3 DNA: TGTGCCTGGAGTGTAGGGACGCGGGGCTCTGGAAACACCATATATTTT

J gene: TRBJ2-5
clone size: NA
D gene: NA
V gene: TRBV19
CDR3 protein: CASSRQGGHETQYF
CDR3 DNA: TGTGCCAGTAGTAGACAGGGAGGCCACGAGACCCAGTACTTC

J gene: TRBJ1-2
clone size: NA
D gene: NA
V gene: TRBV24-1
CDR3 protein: CAISGGQGYGYTF
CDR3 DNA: TGTGCCATCTCGGGGGGGCAGGGTTATGGCTACACCTTC

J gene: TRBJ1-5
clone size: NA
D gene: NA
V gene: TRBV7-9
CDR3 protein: CASSASGGGGNQPQHF
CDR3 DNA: TGTGCCAGCAGCGCAAGCGGGGGAGGGGGCAATCAGCCCCAGCATTTT

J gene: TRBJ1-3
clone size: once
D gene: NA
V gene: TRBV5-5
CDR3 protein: CASSLVPDGNTIYF
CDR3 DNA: TGTGCCAGCAGCTTGGTACCAGATGGAAACACCATATATTTT

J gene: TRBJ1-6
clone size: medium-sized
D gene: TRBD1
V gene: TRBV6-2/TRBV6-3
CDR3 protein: CASSATGGSSPLHF
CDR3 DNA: TGTGCCAGCAGTGCTACAGGGGGCTCGTCACCCCTCCACTTT

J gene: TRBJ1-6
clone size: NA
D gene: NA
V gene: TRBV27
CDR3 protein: CASSREFSYNSPLHF
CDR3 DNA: TGTGCCAGCAGTCGGGAGTTCTCCTATAATTCACCCCTCCACTTT

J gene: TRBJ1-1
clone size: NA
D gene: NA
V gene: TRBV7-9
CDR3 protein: CASSLGSTEAFF
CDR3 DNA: TGTGCCAGCAGCTTAGGTAGCACTGAAGCTTTCTTT

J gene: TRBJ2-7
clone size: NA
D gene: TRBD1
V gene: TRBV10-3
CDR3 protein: CAISGGDRGITYEQYF
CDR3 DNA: TGTGCCATCAGTGGGGGTGACAGGGGGATTACCTACGAGCAGTACTTC

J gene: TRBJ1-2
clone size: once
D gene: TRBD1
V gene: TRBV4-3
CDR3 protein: CASSQEIIPRGTGRVGYTF
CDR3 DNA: TGCGCCAGCAGCCAAGAAATTATCCCTAGGGGGACAGGGAGGGTTGGCTACACCTTC

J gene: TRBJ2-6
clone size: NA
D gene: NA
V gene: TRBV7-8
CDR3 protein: CASSRPHISSGANVLTF
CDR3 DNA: TGTGCCAGCAGCCGACCACACATCTCCTCTGGGGCCAACGTCCTGACTTTC

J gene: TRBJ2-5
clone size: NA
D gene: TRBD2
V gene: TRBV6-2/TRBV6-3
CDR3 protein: CASSYRLSSGGKETQYF
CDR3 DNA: TGTGCCAGCAGTTATAGGTTGTCTAGCGGGGGAAAAGAGACCCAGTACTTC

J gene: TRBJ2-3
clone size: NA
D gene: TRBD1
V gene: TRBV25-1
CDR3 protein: CASSVGNRGTDTQYF
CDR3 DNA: TGTGCCAGCAGTGTGGGTAACAGGGGAACAGATACGCAGTATTTT

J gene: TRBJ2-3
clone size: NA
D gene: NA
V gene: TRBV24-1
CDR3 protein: CATSESQTEDTQYF
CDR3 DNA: TGTGCCACCAGTGAGTCGCAGACAGAAGATACGCAGTATTTT

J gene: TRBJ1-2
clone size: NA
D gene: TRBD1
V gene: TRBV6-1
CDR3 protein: CASSERGQGYDYGYTF
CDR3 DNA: TGTGCCAGCAGTGAAAGGGGACAGGGTTATGACTATGGCTACACCTTC

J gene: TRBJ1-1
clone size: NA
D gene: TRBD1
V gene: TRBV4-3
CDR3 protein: CASSQDPQGDTEAFF
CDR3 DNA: TGCGCCAGCAGCCAAGATCCCCAGGGGGACACTGAAGCTTTCTTT

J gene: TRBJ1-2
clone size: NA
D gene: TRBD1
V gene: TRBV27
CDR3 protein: CASSRGPGQGEVGYTF
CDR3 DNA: TGTGCCAGCAGCCGTGGCCCGGGACAGGGCGAAGTAGGCTACACCTTC

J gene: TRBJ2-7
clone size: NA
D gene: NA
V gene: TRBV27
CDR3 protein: CASSPQALRTYEQYF
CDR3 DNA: TGTGCCAGCAGTCCACAGGCATTACGTACCTACGAGCAGTACTTC

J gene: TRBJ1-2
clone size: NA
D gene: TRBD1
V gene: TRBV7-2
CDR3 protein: CASSLARTGTDGYTF
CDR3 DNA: TGTGCCAGCAGCTTAGCGCGGACAGGGACGGACGGCTACACCTTC

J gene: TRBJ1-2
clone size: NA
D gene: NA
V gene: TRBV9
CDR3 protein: CASSAGEPYGYTF
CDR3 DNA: TGTGCCAGCAGCGCAGGGGAGCCCTATGGCTACACCTTC

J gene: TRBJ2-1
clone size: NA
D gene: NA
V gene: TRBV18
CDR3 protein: CASSPPQGSSSYNEQFF
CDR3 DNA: TGTGCCAGCTCACCACCGCAGGGATCGAGCTCCTACAATGAGCAGTTCTTC

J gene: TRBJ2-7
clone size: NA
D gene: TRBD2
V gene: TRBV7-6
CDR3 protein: CASSPSWGGSYEQYF
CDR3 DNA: TGTGCCAGCAGTCCAAGCTGGGGGGGCTCCTACGAGCAGTACTTC

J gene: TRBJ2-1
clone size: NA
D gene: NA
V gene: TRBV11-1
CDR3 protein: CASSYTRDYNEQFF
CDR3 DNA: TGTGCCAGCAGCTATACCCGGGACTACAATGAGCAGTTCTTC